This T cell receptor (beta chain) was found in a study of cytomegalovirus exposure and HLA in healthy donors. The CDR3 spans 15 residues. Germline-derived CDR1 and CDR2 are SGDLS and YYNGEE. V was shortened by 2 bases and J by 3 bases, with 14 bases between the two germline ends. Despite likely unrecorded immune exposures, the donors were nominally healthy at the time of sampling. About this clone itself: Its antigen is as yet unknown.

Researchers ran the PCR with 60 Vbeta and 13 Jbeta primers. Produced via immunoSEQ multiplex PCR; TCRdb's table is partial and in-frame only. This sample has over 150,000 clones; roughly 80% occur once, and the top ten carry less than 15%. Study conclusions and caveats: The presence/absence work took it that sequencing depth was about the same across donors. On later analysis, the bulk of CMV-associated TCR beta chains appeared to be HLA-restricted. A later examination showed that TCR association rates differed by HLA locus, with DRB1 most and HLA-C fewest.

The chain employs TRBV9 and TRBJ2-5; the D gene is possibly TRBD2 (6 bases). The sequenced sample was PBMCs. This receptor was obtained from a woman aged 45-59 years in good health and CMV-seropositive. The CDR3 reads CASSVTGTPKETQYF. The CDR3 nucleotides read TGTGCCAGCAGCGTTACCGGGACTCCCAAAGAGACCCAGTACTTC. Looking up the rest from reference TRBV9 and TRBJ2-5 gives the full variable domain: DSGVTQTPKHLITATGQRVTLRCSPRSGDLSVYWYQQSLDQGLQFLIQYYNGEERAKGNILERFSAQQFPDLHSELNLSSLELGDSALYFCASSVTGTPKETQYFGPGTRLLVL.